Listed below are T cell receptor beta chains from one sample, sequenced in a study of cytomegalovirus exposure and HLA in healthy donors. Profiled with immunoSEQ multiplex PCR; TCRdb holds only in-frame clones, not every one. This repertoire shows about 120,000 clones, 80% to 85% found once; its top ten account for about 3.9%. The sequencing input was PBMCs. The receptor source for this set is a woman under 40 in good health and CMV-seronegative. The CDR3 runs from the conserved cysteine through the conserved F or W. Fields, in order: J gene, D gene, V gene, clone size, CDR3 DNA, CDR3 protein. D genes are given only for firm matches. Clone size is given for some rows only: seen once, a few or many times, or a class if the clone is expanded.

TRBJ2-5 NA TRBV27 NA TGTGCCAGCAGTGCACAGGGGGGACTACAGTACTTC CASSAQGGLQYF
TRBJ2-7 NA TRBV2 NA TGTGCCAGCACCAGAATTGGGGGGGCCCACGAGCAGTACTTC CASTRIGGAHEQYF
TRBJ2-5 TRBD2 TRBV5-1 NA TGCGCCAGCAGCACAACAGCGGGAGGAGGAGAGACCCAGTACTTC CASSTTAGGGETQYF
TRBJ2-3 TRBD2 TRBV6-1 NA TGTGCCACCACGACTAGCGGGAGTACAGATACGCAGTATTTT CATTTSGSTDTQYF
TRBJ1-2 TRBD1 TRBV28 NA TGTGCCAGCAGTCACCCGGACAGGGAAAATGGCTACACCTTC CASSHPDRENGYTF
TRBJ2-2 NA TRBV7-9 NA TGTGCCAGCAGCCCGGGACTGAGGAACACCGGGGAGCTGTTTTTT CASSPGLRNTGELFF
TRBJ2-2 TRBD2 TRBV7-9 NA TGTTCCAGCCTAGGGGCGACTAGCGGGAGGGAGAACACCGGGGAGCTGTTTTTT CSSLGATSGRENTGELFF
TRBJ2-5 NA TRBV18 once TGTGCCAGCTCCCCACCTAACGGGCAAGAGACCCAGTACTTC CASSPPNGQETQYF
TRBJ1-6 TRBD1 TRBV28 NA TGTGCCAGCAGTCATCTACAGGGGGGCTTTCGTTTGACCCTCCACTTT CASSHLQGGFRLTLHF
TRBJ2-7 NA TRBV2 NA TGTGCCAGCAGGCCCAGGGCGGTGTCCTACGAGCAGTACTTC CASRPRAVSYEQYF
TRBJ2-3 TRBD2 TRBV19 NA TGTGCCAGTAGTACGATCGGGGGAGGGAGCCACACAGATACGCAGTATTTT CASSTIGGGSHTDTQYF
TRBJ2-7 NA TRBV18 NA TGTGCCAGCTCCCCCGTCTCCTACGAGCAGTACTTC CASSPVSYEQYF
TRBJ2-5 NA TRBV19 few TGTGCCAGTAGACAACAAGAGACCCAGTACTTC CASRQQETQYF
TRBJ2-1 NA TRBV7-2 NA TGTGCCAGCAGCTCTCGTCGTAGCGGGACAGTGCGCAATGAGCAGTTCTTC CASSSRRSGTVRNEQFF
TRBJ1-3 NA TRBV21-1 NA TGTGCCAGCAGCAAAGCGGACAGACCCACCATATATTTT CASSKADRPTIYF
TRBJ2-7 NA TRBV2 NA TGTGCCAGCAGTGAGAGAGGCTACGAGCAGTACTTC CASSERGYEQYF
TRBJ1-5 NA TRBV10-3 NA TGTGCCATCAGTGAGACAGGGCTTAGCAATCAGCCCCAGCATTTT CAISETGLSNQPQHF
TRBJ2-1 TRBD2 TRBV28 NA TGTGCCAGCTCGGGGGAGGGCAGGAATGAGCAGTTCTTC CASSGEGRNEQFF
TRBJ1-3 NA TRBV28 NA TGTGCCAGCAGTTGGGCGCGCCCCAGGGGCACCATATATTTT CASSWARPRGTIYF
TRBJ1-2 TRBD1 TRBV28 NA TGTGCCAGCAGTCCAAGAAGGTCAGGGGGTGGTGGCTACACCTTC CASSPRRSGGGGYTF
TRBJ1-1 NA TRBV7-6 NA TGTGCCAGCAGCTTAGTGGCCGGGGACACTGAAGCTTTCTTT CASSLVAGDTEAFF
TRBJ2-5 TRBD2 TRBV5-1 few TGCGCCAGCAGCGCCGCTAGCGGGAGGGCCCAAGAGACCCAGTACTTC CASSAASGRAQETQYF
TRBJ1-1 NA TRBV28 NA TGTGCCAGCAGACCCTGGACGGGGGGGGGCACTGAAGCTTTCTTT CASRPWTGGGTEAFF
TRBJ1-1 TRBD1 TRBV25-1 NA TGTGCCAGCAGTGAATTGGGACAGGGGTACACTGAAGCTTTCTTT CASSELGQGYTEAFF
TRBJ1-1 NA TRBV7-2 few TGTGCCAGCAGCTTAGCTGGGGGGGTAGTGACTGAAGCTTTCTTT CASSLAGGVVTEAFF
TRBJ1-5 NA TRBV10-3 NA TGTGCCATCAGTGAGTCCGATCAGCCCCAGCATTTT CAISESDQPQHF
TRBJ2-3 NA TRBV19 once TGTGCCAGTAGTCAGCGACAGACAGATACGCAGTATTTT CASSQRQTDTQYF
TRBJ1-4 NA TRBV7-2 NA TGTGCCAGCAGCCCCCAGGGTACTTCCACATTTAATGAAAAACTGTTTTTT CASSPQGTSTFNEKLFF
TRBJ2-1 TRBD1 TRBV10-1 NA TGCGCCAGCAGGGGGGACAGGGAAATGGGTGAGCAGTTCTTC CASRGDREMGEQFF
TRBJ2-3 TRBD2 TRBV6-5 NA TGTGCCAGCAGTTTGCAACCGGGACTAGGGTCAGATACGCAGTATTTT CASSLQPGLGSDTQYF
TRBJ2-1 NA TRBV4-1 NA TGCGCCAGCAGCCAGGAAGCGGTCTCCTACAATGAGCAGTTCTTC CASSQEAVSYNEQFF
TRBJ2-5 TRBD2 TRBV5-1 few TGCGCCAGCAGCTTGCAGCGGGGGCCCGCGGAGACCCAGTACTTC CASSLQRGPAETQYF
TRBJ1-4 TRBD1 TRBV4-1 once TGCGCCAGCAGCCAAGTTGTCGGGACAGCAAATGAAAAACTGTTTTTT CASSQVVGTANEKLFF
TRBJ1-2 NA TRBV2 NA TGTGCTAGCAGTGAAGAGGAGTGGTCTGGCTACACCTTC CASSEEEWSGYTF
TRBJ2-7 TRBD2 TRBV7-8 NA TGTGCCAGCAGCTTGGGGCTAGCGGGAGACCCTTACGAGCAGTACTTC CASSLGLAGDPYEQYF
TRBJ1-1 NA TRBV6-5 NA TGTGCCAGCAGTTCCATCAGGCACACTGAAGCTTTCTTT CASSSIRHTEAFF
TRBJ2-2 NA TRBV2 once TGTGCCAGCAGTCCGGGCCGGACCACAGGCACCGGGGAGCTGTTTTTT CASSPGRTTGTGELFF
TRBJ1-2 NA TRBV6-5 once TGTGCCAGCAGTTACGATGGAGGAACCGGCTACACCTTC CASSYDGGTGYTF
TRBJ2-1 NA TRBV2 NA TGTGCCAGCAAGGTACAAGGGGGTAACAATGAGCAGTTCTTC CASKVQGGNNEQFF
TRBJ2-2 TRBD2 TRBV7-6 large TGTGCCAGCAGCTCCGGGACTAGTTTCACCGGGGAGCTGTTTTTT CASSSGTSFTGELFF
TRBJ2-7 NA TRBV5-1 NA TGCGCCAGCAGTGGACTGGACGGGAGTGATCCCACCTACGAGCAGTACTTC CASSGLDGSDPTYEQYF
TRBJ2-7 TRBD1 TRBV19 once TGTGCCAGTAGCCTTTTGGGACAGTCCTACGAGCAGTACTTC CASSLLGQSYEQYF
TRBJ2-1 NA TRBV19 NA TGTGCCAGTAGCTCTCCGGAGCGGTACAATGAGCAGTTCTTC CASSSPERYNEQFF
TRBJ1-1 NA TRBV15 NA TGTGCCACCAGCAGAGGCGAAAGAGGGAAGGCTTTCTTT CATSRGERGKAFF
TRBJ2-7 TRBD2 TRBV5-4 once TGTGCCAGCAGCAGCCTCCTAGCGGGAGGGCCCCACGAGCAGTACTTC CASSSLLAGGPHEQYF
TRBJ1-2 TRBD1 TRBV9 few TGTGCCAGCAGCGGACAGGGACAGGGGGTGAGTGGCTACACCTTC CASSGQGQGVSGYTF
TRBJ2-3 TRBD2 TRBV5-1 NA TGCGCCAGCAGCTTTATAGCGGGCGTCACAGATACGCAGTATTTT CASSFIAGVTDTQYF
TRBJ2-6 NA TRBV11-1 NA TGTGCCAGCAGCCCCCGGAGGTCTGGGGCCAACGTCCTGACTTTC CASSPRRSGANVLTF
TRBJ2-5 TRBD2 TRBV7-2 NA TGTGCCAGCAGCCCGACTAGCGGGAGAGGATTAGAGACCCAGTACTTC CASSPTSGRGLETQYF
TRBJ2-1 TRBD2 TRBV18 NA TGTGCCAGCTCACTACAGCGGGAGGGGGACAATGAGCAGTTCTTC CASSLQREGDNEQFF
TRBJ1-5 TRBD1 TRBV7-9 NA TGTGCCAGCAGCTCCTTGGGACAGAGGCAGCCCCAGCATTTT CASSSLGQRQPQHF
TRBJ2-1 TRBD1 TRBV5-6 NA TGTGCCAGCAGCCCACAGGGGTACAATGAGCAGTTCTTC CASSPQGYNEQFF
TRBJ2-1 NA TRBV5-1 few TGCGCCAGCAGCTTGATTACGGGGGACAATGAGCAGTTCTTC CASSLITGDNEQFF
TRBJ2-2 TRBD1 TRBV6-4 few TGTGCCAGCAGTGGGACAGGGGACACCGGGGAGCTGTTTTTT CASSGTGDTGELFF